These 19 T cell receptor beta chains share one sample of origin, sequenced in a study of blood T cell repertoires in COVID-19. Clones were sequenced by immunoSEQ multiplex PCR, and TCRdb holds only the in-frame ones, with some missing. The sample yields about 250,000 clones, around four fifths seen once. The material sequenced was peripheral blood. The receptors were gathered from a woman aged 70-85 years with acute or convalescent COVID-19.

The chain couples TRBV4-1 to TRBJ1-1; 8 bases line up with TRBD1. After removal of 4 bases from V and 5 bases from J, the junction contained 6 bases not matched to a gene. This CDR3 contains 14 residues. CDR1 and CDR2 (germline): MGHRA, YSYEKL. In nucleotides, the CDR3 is TGCGCCAGCAGCCCAGACAGGGGTGTAACTGAAGCTTTCTTT. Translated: CASSPDRGVTEAFF.

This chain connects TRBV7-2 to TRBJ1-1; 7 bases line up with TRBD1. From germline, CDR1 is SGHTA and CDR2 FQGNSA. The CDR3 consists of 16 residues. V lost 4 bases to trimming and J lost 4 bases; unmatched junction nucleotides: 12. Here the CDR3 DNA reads TGTGCCAGCAGCTCTGATACTTACAGGGGATCCACTGAAGCTTTCTTT. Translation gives CASSSDTYRGSTEAFF.

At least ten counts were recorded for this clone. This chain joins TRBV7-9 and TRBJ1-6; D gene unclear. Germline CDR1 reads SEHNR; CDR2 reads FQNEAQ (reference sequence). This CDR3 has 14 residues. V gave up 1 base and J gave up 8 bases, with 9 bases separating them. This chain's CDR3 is CASSLGEGYSPLHF. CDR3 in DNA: TGTGCCAGCAGCTTAGGGGAGGGTTATTCACCCCTCCACTTT.

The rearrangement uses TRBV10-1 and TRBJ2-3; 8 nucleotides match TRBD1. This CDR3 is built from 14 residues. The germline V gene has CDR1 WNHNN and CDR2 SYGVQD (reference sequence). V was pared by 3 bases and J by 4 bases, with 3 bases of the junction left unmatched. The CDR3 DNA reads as TGCGCCAGCAGTGACTCAGGGGGCCCAGATACGCAGTATTTT. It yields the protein CASSDSGGPDTQYF.

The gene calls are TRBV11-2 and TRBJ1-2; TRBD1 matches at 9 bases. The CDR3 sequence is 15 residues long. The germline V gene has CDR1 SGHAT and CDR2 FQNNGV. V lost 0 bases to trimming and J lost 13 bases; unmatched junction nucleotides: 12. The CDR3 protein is CASSLDPDRGARCTF. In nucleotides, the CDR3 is TGTGCCAGCAGCTTAGACCCGGACAGGGGCGCTCGCTGCACCTTC.

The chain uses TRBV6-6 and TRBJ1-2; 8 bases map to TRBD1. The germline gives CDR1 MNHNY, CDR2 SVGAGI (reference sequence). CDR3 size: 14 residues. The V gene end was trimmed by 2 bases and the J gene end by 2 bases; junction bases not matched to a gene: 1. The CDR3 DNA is TGTGCCAGCAGTTACGGGACAGGCAACTATGGCTACACCTTC. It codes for CASSYGTGNYGYTF.

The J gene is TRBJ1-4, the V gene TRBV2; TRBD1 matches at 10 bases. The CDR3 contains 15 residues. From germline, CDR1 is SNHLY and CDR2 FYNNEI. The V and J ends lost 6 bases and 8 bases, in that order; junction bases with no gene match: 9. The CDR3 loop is CASREQTGGREKLFF. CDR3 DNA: TGTGCCAGCAGAGAACAGACAGGGGGCCGCGAAAAACTGTTTTTT.

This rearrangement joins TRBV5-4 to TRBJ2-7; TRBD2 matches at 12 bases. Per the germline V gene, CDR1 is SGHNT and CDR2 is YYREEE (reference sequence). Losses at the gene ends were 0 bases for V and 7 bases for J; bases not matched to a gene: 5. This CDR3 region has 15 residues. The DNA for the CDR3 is TGTGCCAGCAGCTTGGCGACTAGCGGGGGTAAGGAGCAGTACTTC. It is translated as CASSLATSGGKEQYF.

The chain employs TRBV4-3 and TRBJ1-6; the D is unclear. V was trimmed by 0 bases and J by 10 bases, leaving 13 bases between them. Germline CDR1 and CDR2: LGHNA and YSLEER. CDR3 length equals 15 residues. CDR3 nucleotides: TGCGCCAGCAGCCAAGATGGAGGGATCGGGTCACCCCTCCACTTT. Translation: CASSQDGGIGSPLHF.

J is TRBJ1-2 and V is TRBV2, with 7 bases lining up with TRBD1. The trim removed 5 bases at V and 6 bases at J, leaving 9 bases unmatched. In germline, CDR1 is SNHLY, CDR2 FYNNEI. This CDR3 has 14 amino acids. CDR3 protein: CASSNRQGRDGYTF. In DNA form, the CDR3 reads TGTGCCAGCAGTAACCGACAGGGCAGGGATGGCTACACCTTC.

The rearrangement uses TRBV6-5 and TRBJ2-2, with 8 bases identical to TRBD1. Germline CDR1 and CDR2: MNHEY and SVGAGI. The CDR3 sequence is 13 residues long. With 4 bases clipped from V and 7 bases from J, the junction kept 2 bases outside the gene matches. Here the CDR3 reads CASSFDRGGELFF. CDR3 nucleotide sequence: TGTGCCAGCAGTTTCGACAGGGGCGGGGAGCTGTTTTTT.

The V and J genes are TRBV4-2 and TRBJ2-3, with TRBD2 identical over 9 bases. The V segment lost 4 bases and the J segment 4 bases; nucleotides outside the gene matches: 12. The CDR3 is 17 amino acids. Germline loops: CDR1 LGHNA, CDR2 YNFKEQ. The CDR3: CASSPSGASGEADTQYF. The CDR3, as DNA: TGTGCCAGCAGCCCCTCCGGAGCTAGCGGGGAGGCAGATACGCAGTATTTT.

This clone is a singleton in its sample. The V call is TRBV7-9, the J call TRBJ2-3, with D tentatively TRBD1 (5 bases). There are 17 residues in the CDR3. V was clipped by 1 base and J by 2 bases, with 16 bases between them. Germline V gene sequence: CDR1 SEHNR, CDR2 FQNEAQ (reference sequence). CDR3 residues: CASSLGFRSGATDTQYF. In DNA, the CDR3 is TGTGCCAGCAGCTTAGGCTTCAGGTCTGGGGCCACAGATACGCAGTATTTT.

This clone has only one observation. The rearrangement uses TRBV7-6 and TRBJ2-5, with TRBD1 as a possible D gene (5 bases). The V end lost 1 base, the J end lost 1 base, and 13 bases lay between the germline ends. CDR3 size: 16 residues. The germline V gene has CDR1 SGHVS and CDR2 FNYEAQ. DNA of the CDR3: TGTGCCAGCAGCTTAGTTGGGGCCCAATCCCAAGAGACCCAGTACTTC. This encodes CASSLVGAQSQETQYF.

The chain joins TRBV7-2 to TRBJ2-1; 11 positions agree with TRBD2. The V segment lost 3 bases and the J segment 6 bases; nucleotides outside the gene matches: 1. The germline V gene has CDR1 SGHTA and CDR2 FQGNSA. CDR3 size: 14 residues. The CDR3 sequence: CASSFSGGANEQFF. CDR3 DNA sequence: TGTGCCAGCAGCTTTAGCGGGGGGGCCAATGAGCAGTTCTTC.

The CDR3 protein is CASRGQEIRNEQFF. CDR3 nucleotides: TGTGCCAGTAGGGGACAGGAGATTAGGAATGAGCAGTTCTTC. This chain joins TRBV7-9 and TRBJ2-1; 8 nucleotides align to TRBD1. CDR1 and CDR2 from the germline V gene are SEHNR and FQNEAQ (reference sequence). The CDR3 totals 14 residues. The V segment lost 9 bases and the J segment 7 bases; nucleotides outside the gene matches: 11. Together with reference TRBV7-9 and TRBJ2-1, the CDR3 gives the full variable domain: DTGVSQNPRHKITKRGQNVTFRCDPISEHNRLYWYRQTLGQGPEFLTYFQNEAQLEKSRLLSDRFSAERPKGSFSTLEIQRTEQGDSAMYLCASRGQEIRNEQFFGPGTRLTVL.

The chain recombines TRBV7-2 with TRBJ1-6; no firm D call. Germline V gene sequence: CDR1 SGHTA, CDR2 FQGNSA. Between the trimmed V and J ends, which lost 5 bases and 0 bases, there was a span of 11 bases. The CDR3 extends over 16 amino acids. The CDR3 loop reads CASSLHGSSYNSPLHF. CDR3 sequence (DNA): TGTGCCAGCAGCCTCCACGGGAGCTCCTATAATTCACCCCTCCACTTT.

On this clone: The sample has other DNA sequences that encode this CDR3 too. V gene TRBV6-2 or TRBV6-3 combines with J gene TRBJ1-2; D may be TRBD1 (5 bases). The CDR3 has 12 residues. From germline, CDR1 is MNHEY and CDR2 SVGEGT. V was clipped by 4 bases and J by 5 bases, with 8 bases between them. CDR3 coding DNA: TGTGCCAGCAGTTCCCAGGGTTATGGCTACACCTTC. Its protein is CASSSQGYGYTF.

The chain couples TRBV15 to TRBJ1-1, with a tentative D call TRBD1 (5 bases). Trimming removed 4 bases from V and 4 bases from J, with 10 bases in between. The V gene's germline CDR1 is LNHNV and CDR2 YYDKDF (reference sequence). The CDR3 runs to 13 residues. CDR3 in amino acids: CATSTPGGTEAFF. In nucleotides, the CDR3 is TGTGCCACCAGCACCCCCGGGGGCACTGAAGCTTTCTTT. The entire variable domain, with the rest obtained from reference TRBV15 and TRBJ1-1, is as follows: DAMVIQNPRYQVTQFGKPVTLSCSQTLNHNVMYWYQQKSSQAPKLLFHYYDKDFNNEADTPDNFQSRRPNTSFCFLDIRSPGLGDTAMYLCATSTPGGTEAFFGQGTRLTVV.